This T cell receptor (beta chain) was sequenced for a study of technical replicates of blood from several donors. The germline gives CDR1 MNHEY, CDR2 SVGAGI. CDR3 length: 12 residues. V was clipped by 2 bases and J by 7 bases, with 8 bases between them. The protocol was immunoSEQ multiplex PCR, while the TCRdb copy is restricted to in-frame clones and leaves out a portion. The repertoire holds 62,000 or so clones, with around 87% as singletons. The clonotype comes from a human donor in good health. Some clones in this sample may be carry-over from other donors' samples. This chain connects TRBV6-5 to TRBJ1-1, with a possible D match to TRBD1 (6 bases). What was sequenced was PBMCs. CDR3 sequence: CASSYEGDEAFF. The CDR3 DNA reads as TGTGCCAGCAGTTACGAGGGGGATGAAGCTTTCTTT.